The entry that follows covers one T cell receptor beta chain sequence. The data were obtained in a study of blood T cell repertoires in COVID-19. TCRdb's table, derived via immunoSEQ multiplex PCR, lists solely in-frame clones and lacks some. The sample comprises roughly 300,000 clones, 65% to 85% of which are singletons, and roughly 1.1% rests with the top ten. The sequence came from a woman aged 50 to 65 with acute or convalescent COVID-19. Material for sequencing was peripheral blood.

The CDR3 region is CASSPKGHPSSYEQYF. DNA for the CDR3: TGTGCCAGCTCACCTAAGGGACATCCGAGCTCCTACGAGCAGTACTTC. V and J are TRBV18 and TRBJ2-7; D is perhaps TRBD1 (6 bases). V shed 3 bases and J shed 0 bases, with 15 bases lying between them. Germline V gene data show CDR1 as KGHSH and CDR2 as LQKENI. The CDR3 is 16 amino acids.